This T cell receptor beta chain derives from a study of blood T cell repertoires in COVID-19. In the study overall: Nucleic acid was either cDNA or gDNA, and it came from T cells, B-cell-depleted T cells, or PBMCs.

Two consecutive negative NP/OP PCR tests, clearance, or resolved symptoms defined Cohort 3 recovery. Trimming removed 0 bases from V and 3 bases from J, with 6 bases in between. This CDR3 spans 13 amino acids. Germline CDR1 reads SGHRS; CDR2 reads YFSETQ. Assay used: immunoSEQ multiplex PCR; TCRdb lists only in-frame clones, some missing. The sample carries roughly 130,000 clones, about 80% recorded once. The TCR originated in a man in his fifties or sixties who had recovered from COVID-19. Sequenced: PBMCs or T cells enriched from blood (not recorded which). The V and J genes are TRBV5-1 and TRBJ1-1, with TRBD1 as a possible D gene (6 bases). The DNA of the CDR3 is TGCGCCAGCAGCTTGGCAGGGGACACTGAAGCTTTCTTT. It yields the protein CASSLAGDTEAFF.